The 15 T cell receptor beta chains reported below all come from one sample, sequenced in a study of shared clonotypes between healthy human individuals. Naive CD8 cells, CD45RO-negative and positively selected for CCR7, excluded terminally differentiated effector memory CD45RA+ cells. Repertoires were generated with immunoSEQ multiplex PCR, while TCRdb's copy carries only in-frame clones and drops some. The sample consists of 2 million to 2.5 million clones, less than 95% of them appearing once. Sequenced material: naive CD8+ T cells sorted from blood. The receptors stem from a man between 18 and 29 years old in good health.

The rearrangement uses TRBV6-1 and TRBJ1-2; D unclear. Trimming pared 1 base from V and 7 bases from J, leaving 13 bases between. The CDR3 extends over 14 amino acids. Germline V lookup: CDR1 MNHNS, CDR2 SASEGT. CDR3 nucleotides: TGTGCCAGCAGTGAAGAAAGGTCCTTAATTGGCTACACCTTC. It yields the protein CASSEERSLIGYTF.

A single count supports this clone. Different DNA sequences within this sample yield the same CDR3. This rearrangement joins TRBV9 to TRBJ2-2; D gene unclear. V was pared by 0 bases and J by 0 bases, with 9 bases between. The CDR3 covers 16 residues. Germline-derived CDR1 and CDR2 are SGDLS and YYNGEE. The CDR3, as DNA: TGTGCCAGCAGCGTAGCTCGTAATACGAACACCGGGGAGCTGTTTTTT. This gives the protein CASSVARNTNTGELFF.

V usage is TRBV19 and J usage is TRBJ2-5, with D possibly being TRBD2 (5 bases). The CDR3 is made up of 12 amino acids. V was clipped by 10 bases and J by 5 bases, with 14 bases between them. Germline V gene lookup returns CDR1 LNHDA and CDR2 SQIVND (reference sequence). As DNA, the CDR3 is TGTGCCACGAGACCAACGGGGGAGACCCAGTACTTC. Residues: CATRPTGETQYF.

The chain employs TRBV11-2 and TRBJ2-7, with TRBD2 matching over 10 bases. From germline, CDR1 is SGHAT and CDR2 FQNNGV. The CDR3 length is 15 residues. The V and J ends lost 3 bases and 6 bases, in that order; junction bases with no gene match: 8. For the CDR3, the DNA is TGTGCCAGCAGCTTCGGACTAGCGGCCCACTCCGAGCAGTACTTC. Translating gives CASSFGLAAHSEQYF.

This chain uses TRBV5-6 with TRBJ2-4; D may correspond to TRBD1 or TRBD2 (5 bases each). There are 15 residues in the CDR3. Germline V CDR1 and CDR2: SGHDT, YYEEEE. The V end lost 4 bases, the J end lost 7 bases, and 18 bases lay between the germline ends. The CDR3 is CASSPGTGSGNIQYF. As DNA, the CDR3 is TGTGCCAGCAGCCCAGGGACGGGCTCTGGCAACATTCAGTACTTC.

The chain links TRBV11-2 to TRBJ2-7, with 10 bases fitting TRBD1. J lost 1 base, V lost 3 bases, and 9 bases had no gene match. Germline assignment: CDR1 SGHAT and CDR2 FQNNGV. The CDR3 has 17 amino acids. In DNA, the CDR3 is TGTGCCAGCAGCTTGGGACCGGGACAGGGGTCTTCCTACGAGCAGTACTTC. Residues: CASSLGPGQGSSYEQYF.

This clone occurred a few times. The V gene is TRBV21-1, the J gene TRBJ1-6; TRBD1, the D gene given by the table, was not confirmed from the DNA. TRBV21-1 is a pseudogene segment. The CDR3 totals 15 residues. CDR3: CASSKFHRANSPLHF. As DNA, the CDR3 is TGTGCCAGCAGCAAATTCCACAGGGCAAATTCACCCCTCCACTTT.

The rearrangement joins TRBV27 to TRBJ2-7, with 8 bases fitting TRBD1. Trimming took 3 bases from V and 3 from J; bases not matched to a gene: 13. Looked up from germline, CDR1 is MNHEY and CDR2 is SMNVEV (reference sequence). The CDR3 is 17 amino acids. In DNA, the CDR3 is TGTGCCAGCAGTTTTTGGATTGGACAGGGCGGTGGCTACGAGCAGTACTTC. Encoded protein: CASSFWIGQGGGYEQYF.

In its sample, this clone was seen once. This same CDR3 is encoded by further DNA sequences in the sample. The V call is TRBV5-6, the J call TRBJ1-3, with no clear D. Germline-derived CDR1 and CDR2 are SGHDT and YYEEEE. CDR3 length equals 15 residues. Trimming stripped 0 bases from V and 0 bases from J, with 7 bases between. The CDR3 DNA is TGTGCCAGCAGCTTGGAAGGATACTCTGGAAACACCATATATTTT. Amino acid sequence: CASSLEGYSGNTIYF.

V and J are TRBV2 and TRBJ2-5; D gene uncertain. This CDR3 is 11 amino acids long. V lost 1 base to trimming and J lost 11 bases, with 8 bases between them. Germline loops: CDR1 SNHLY, CDR2 FYNNEI. In nucleotides, the CDR3 is TGTGCCAGCAGTGAAGTAGATGAGCAGTACTTC. This codes for CASSEVDEQYF.

The rearrangement links TRBV27 to TRBJ1-1; unclear D gene. CDR1 and CDR2 (germline): MNHEY, SMNVEV (reference sequence). The ends were cut back, 6 bases at V and 5 bases at J, with 19 bases in the middle. The CDR3 has 15 amino acids. This chain's CDR3 is CASSSRVAARTEAFF. CDR3 nucleotides: TGTGCCAGCAGCTCGAGAGTGGCGGCGCGGACTGAAGCTTTCTTT.

The chain carries TRBV6-5 and TRBJ2-3; D is unclear. The CDR3 is made up of 12 amino acids. Germline CDR1 is MNHEY and CDR2 is SVGAGI. Trimming cost V 7 bases and J 2 bases, with 7 bases left between them. CDR3 DNA sequence: TGTGCCAGCAAAGACGTCACAGATACGCAGTATTTT. Amino acids: CASKDVTDTQYF.

The rearrangement joins TRBV7-9 to TRBJ1-1; D remains unclear. Deletions cut 8 bases from V and 0 bases from J, with 16 bases between. This CDR3 spans 15 amino acids. Germline CDR1 reads SEHNR; CDR2 reads FQNEAQ (reference sequence). The CDR3 region has the DNA TGTGCCAGCGAGGTAAACTTTCCTATGAACACTGAAGCTTTCTTT. It specifies CASEVNFPMNTEAFF.

CDR3: CAWSSSGVSGYTF. The CDR3 DNA reads TGTGCCTGGAGTTCATCGGGGGTTAGTGGCTACACCTTC. The chain recombines TRBV30 with TRBJ1-2, with TRBD1 as a possible D gene (5 bases). V was cut by 2 bases and J by 7 bases, with 14 bases left in between. Germline-derived CDR1 and CDR2 are GTSNPN and SVGIG (reference sequence). CDR3 length equals 13 residues.

The chain links TRBV30 to TRBJ1-1; D ambiguous. Germline CDR1 is GTSNPN and CDR2 is SVGIG (reference sequence). The CDR3 loop spans 15 amino acids. Trimming removed 0 bases from V and 1 base from J, with 12 bases in between. Here the CDR3 DNA reads TGTGCCTGGAGTGTCCAGGTAGACGGGAACACTGAAGCTTTCTTT. Protein: CAWSVQVDGNTEAFF. The whole variable domain, filled in from reference TRBV30 and TRBJ1-1, reads SQTIHQWPATLVQPVGSPLSLECTVEGTSNPNLYWYRQAAGRGLQLLFYSVGIGQISSEVPQNLSASRPQDRQFILSSKKLLLSDSGFYLCAWSVQVDGNTEAFFGQGTRLTVV.